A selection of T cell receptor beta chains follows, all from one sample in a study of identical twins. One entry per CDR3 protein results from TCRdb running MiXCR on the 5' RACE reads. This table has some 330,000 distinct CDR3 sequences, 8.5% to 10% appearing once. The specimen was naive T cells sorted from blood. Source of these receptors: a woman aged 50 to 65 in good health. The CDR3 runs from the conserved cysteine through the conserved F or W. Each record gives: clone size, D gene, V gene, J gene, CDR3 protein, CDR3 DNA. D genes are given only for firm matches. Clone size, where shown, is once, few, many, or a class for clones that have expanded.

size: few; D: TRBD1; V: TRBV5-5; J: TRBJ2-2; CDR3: CASSLGQGQNTGELFF; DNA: TGTGCCAGCAGCTTGGGACAGGGCCAAAACACCGGGGAGCTGTTTTTT
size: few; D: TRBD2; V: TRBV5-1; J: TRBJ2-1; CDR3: CASSPGTSSEFF; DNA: TGCGCCAGCAGCCCAGGGACTAGTTCAGAGTTCTTC
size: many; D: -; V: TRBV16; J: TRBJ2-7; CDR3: CASSHLNVYEQYF; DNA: TGTGCCAGCAGCCACCTTAACGTTTACGAGCAGTACTTC
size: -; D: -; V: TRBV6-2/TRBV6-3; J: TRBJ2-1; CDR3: CASSASANEQFF; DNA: TGTGCCAGCAGTGCGTCCGCAAATGAGCAGTTCTTC
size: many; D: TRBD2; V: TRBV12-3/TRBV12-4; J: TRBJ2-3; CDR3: CASSSSGRGSDTQYF; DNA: TGTGCCAGCAGCTCTAGCGGGAGAGGCTCAGATACGCAGTATTTT
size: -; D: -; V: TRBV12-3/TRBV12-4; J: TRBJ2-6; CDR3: CASTRDKAGANVLTF; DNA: TGTGCCAGCACCAGAGACAAAGCTGGGGCCAACGTCCTGACTTTC
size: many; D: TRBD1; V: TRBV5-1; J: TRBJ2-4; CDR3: CASSFGQGANIQYF; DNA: TGCGCCAGCAGCTTCGGACAGGGCGCAAACATTCAGTACTTC
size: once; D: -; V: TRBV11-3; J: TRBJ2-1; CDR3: CASRGWDLNEQFF; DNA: TGTGCCAGCAGGGGGTGGGATCTAAATGAGCAGTTCTTC
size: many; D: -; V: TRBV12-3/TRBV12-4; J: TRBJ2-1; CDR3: CASSLGAGTFNEQFF; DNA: TGTGCCAGCAGCTTAGGGGCCGGGACTTTCAATGAGCAGTTCTTC
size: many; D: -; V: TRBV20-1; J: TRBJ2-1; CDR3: CSALLGGLRNEQFF; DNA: TGCAGTGCCCTACTGGGGGGGCTTCGAAATGAGCAGTTCTTC
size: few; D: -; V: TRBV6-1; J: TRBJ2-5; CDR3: CASSGRVKETQYF; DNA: TGTGCCAGCAGTGGACGGGTTAAAGAGACCCAGTACTTC
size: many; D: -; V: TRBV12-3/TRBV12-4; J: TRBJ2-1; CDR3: CASSLGRDNEQFF; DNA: TGTGCCAGCAGTTTGGGGCGGGACAATGAGCAGTTCTTC
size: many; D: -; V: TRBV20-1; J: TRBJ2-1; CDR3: CSASPPGPKNEQFF; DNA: TGCAGTGCTAGCCCCCCGGGACCCAAGAATGAGCAGTTCTTC
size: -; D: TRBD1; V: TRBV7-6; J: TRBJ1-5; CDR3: CASSERQGEQPQHF; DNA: TGTGCCAGCAGCGAAAGACAGGGGGAACAGCCCCAGCATTTT
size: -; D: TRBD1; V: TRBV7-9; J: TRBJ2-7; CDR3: CASSYRGRAYEQYF; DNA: TGTGCCAGCAGCTACAGGGGAAGGGCCTACGAGCAGTACTTC
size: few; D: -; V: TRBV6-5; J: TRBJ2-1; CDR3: CASNPKPGYGEQFF; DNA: TGTGCCAGCAACCCTAAACCAGGCTATGGTGAGCAGTTCTTC
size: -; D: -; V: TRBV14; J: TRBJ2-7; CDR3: CASSPRVINYEQYF; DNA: TGTGCCAGCAGCCCGAGGGTTATCAACTACGAGCAGTACTTC
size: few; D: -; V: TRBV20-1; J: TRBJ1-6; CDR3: CSARIGTTLSPLHF; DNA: TGCAGTGCTAGAATCGGGACAACGTTATCACCCCTCCACTTT
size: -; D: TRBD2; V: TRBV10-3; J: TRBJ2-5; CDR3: CASQIAGWETQYF; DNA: TGTGCCAGCCAGATAGCGGGATGGGAGACCCAGTACTTC
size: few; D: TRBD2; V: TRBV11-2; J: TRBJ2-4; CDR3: CASRTFGTSRDIQYF; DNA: TGTGCCAGCAGGACATTCGGGACTAGCAGAGACATTCAGTACTTC
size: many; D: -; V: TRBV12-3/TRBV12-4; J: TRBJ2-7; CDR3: CASSLKQDNEQYF; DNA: TGTGCCAGCAGCCTGAAACAGGATAACGAGCAGTACTTC
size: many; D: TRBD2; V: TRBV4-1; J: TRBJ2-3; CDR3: CASSNPGLAITDTQYF; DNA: TGCGCCAGCAGCAACCCGGGACTAGCTATCACAGATACGCAGTATTTT
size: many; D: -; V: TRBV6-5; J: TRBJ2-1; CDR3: CASSYFASQDNEQFF; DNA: TGTGCCAGCAGTTACTTTGCTAGCCAGGACAATGAGCAGTTCTTC
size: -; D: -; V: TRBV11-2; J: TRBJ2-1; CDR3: CASSQSAGRDNEQFF; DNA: TGTGCCAGCAGCCAATCTGCGGGAAGGGACAATGAGCAGTTCTTC
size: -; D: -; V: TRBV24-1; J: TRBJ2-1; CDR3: CATARLPAHNEQFF; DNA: TGTGCCACTGCTAGATTGCCAGCACACAATGAGCAGTTCTTC
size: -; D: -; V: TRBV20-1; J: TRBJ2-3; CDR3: CSAVADATDTQYF; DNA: TGCAGTGCCGTAGCGGATGCCACAGATACGCAGTATTTT
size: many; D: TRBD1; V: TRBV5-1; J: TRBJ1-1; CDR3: CASSLGQGAEAFF; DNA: TGCGCCAGCAGCTTGGGGCAGGGGGCTGAAGCTTTCTTT
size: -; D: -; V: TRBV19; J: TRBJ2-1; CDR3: CASSSREGANYNEQFF; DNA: TGTGCCAGTAGTTCAAGGGAGGGGGCGAACTACAATGAGCAGTTCTTC
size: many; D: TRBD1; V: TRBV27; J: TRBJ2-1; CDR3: CASSWDRTLTEQFF; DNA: TGTGCCAGCAGTTGGGACAGGACCCTCACTGAGCAGTTCTTC
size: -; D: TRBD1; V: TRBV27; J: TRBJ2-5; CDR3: CASSSDRDWETQHF; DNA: TGTGCCAGCAGTTCGGACAGGGATTGGGAGACCCAGCACTTC
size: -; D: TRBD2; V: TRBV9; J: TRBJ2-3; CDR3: CASSKEGTSGRTDTQYF; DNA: TGTGCCAGCAGCAAAGAGGGAACTAGCGGTCGCACAGATACGCAGTATTTT
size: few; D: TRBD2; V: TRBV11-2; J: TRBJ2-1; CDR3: CASSLPTSAQSIHSYNEQFF; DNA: TGTGCCAGCAGCTTACCGACTAGCGCCCAATCAATACACTCCTACAATGAGCAGTTCTTC
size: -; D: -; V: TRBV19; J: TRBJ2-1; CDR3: CASSIVAVRYNEQFF; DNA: TGTGCCAGTAGTATAGTAGCGGTCCGGTACAATGAGCAGTTCTTC
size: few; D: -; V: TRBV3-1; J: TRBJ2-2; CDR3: CASSQAPGSIGVNGELFF; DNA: TGTGCCAGCAGCCAAGCCCCAGGGTCTATCGGGGTTAACGGGGAGCTGTTTTTT
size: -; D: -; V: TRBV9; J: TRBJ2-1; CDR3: CASSVDISSYNEQFF; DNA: TGTGCCAGCAGCGTAGATATTAGCTCCTACAATGAGCAGTTCTTC
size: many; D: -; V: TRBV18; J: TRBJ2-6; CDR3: CASSPLPVGVSGANVLTF; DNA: TGTGCCAGCTCACCCCTCCCCGTTGGCGTCTCTGGGGCCAACGTCCTGACTTTC
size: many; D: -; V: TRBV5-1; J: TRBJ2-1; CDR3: CASSSQFRGKEQFF; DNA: TGCGCCAGCAGCTCCCAATTCCGGGGCAAGGAGCAGTTCTTC
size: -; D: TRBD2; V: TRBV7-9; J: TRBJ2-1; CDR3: CASSLPRLAGRSSYNEQFF; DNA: TGTGCCAGCAGCTTACCTCGACTAGCGGGCCGGAGCTCCTACAATGAGCAGTTCTTC
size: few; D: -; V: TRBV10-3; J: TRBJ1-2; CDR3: CAISESEGAYGYTF; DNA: TGTGCCATCAGTGAGTCGGAGGGTGCCTATGGCTACACCTTC
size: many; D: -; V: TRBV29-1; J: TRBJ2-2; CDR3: CSVIRTGELFF; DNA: TGCAGCGTTATCCGAACCGGGGAGCTGTTTTTT
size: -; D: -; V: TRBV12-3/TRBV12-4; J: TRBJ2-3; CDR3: CASSLAAGTDTQYF; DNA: TGTGCCAGCAGTTTAGCGGCCGGGACAGATACGCAGTATTTT
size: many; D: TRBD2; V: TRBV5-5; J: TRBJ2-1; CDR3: CASSSKAGGEQFF; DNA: TGTGCCAGCAGCTCGAAAGCGGGAGGTGAGCAGTTCTTC
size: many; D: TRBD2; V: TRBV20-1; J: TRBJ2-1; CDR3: CSARSVSGSDEQFF; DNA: TGCAGTGCTAGATCGGTTAGCGGGAGCGATGAGCAGTTCTTC
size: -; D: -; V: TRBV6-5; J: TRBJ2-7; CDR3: CASSYPPGGRGEQYF; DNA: TGTGCCAGCAGTTACCCCCCTGGGGGACGCGGCGAGCAGTACTTC
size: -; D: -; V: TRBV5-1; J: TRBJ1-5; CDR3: CASSLEAAGNQPQHF; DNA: TGCGCCAGCAGCTTGGAGGCGGCGGGCAATCAGCCCCAGCATTTT
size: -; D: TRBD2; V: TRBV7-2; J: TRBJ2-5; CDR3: CASSPSRAGAVTQYF; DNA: TGTGCCAGCAGCCCTTCCCGGGCGGGAGCTGTGACCCAGTACTTC
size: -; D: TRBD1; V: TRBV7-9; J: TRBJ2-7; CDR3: CASSSLTGGENEQYF; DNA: TGTGCCAGCAGCTCTCTAACAGGGGGCGAAAACGAGCAGTACTTC
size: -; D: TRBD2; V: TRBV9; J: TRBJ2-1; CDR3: CASSVAVLAGGYNEQFF; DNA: TGTGCCAGCAGCGTAGCGGTGCTAGCGGGCGGATACAATGAGCAGTTCTTC
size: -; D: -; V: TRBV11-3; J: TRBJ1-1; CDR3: CASSLDQGPRPEAFF; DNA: TGTGCCAGCAGCTTAGATCAGGGTCCCCGACCTGAGGCTTTCTTT
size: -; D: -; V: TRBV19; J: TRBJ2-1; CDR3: CASSIVPGSYNEQFF; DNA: TGTGCCAGTAGTATTGTCCCCGGGTCCTACAATGAGCAGTTCTTC
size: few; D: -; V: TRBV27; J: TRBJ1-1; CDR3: CASSFGQLPNTEAFF; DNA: TGTGCCAGCAGTTTTGGCCAGCTTCCGAACACTGAAGCTTTCTTT
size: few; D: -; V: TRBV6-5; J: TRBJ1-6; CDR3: CASSEDYNSPLHF; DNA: TGTGCCAGCAGTGAAGATTATAATTCACCCCTCCACTTT
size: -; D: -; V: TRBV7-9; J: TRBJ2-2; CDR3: CASSLFSGLAGELFF; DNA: TGTGCCAGCAGCTTATTCTCGGGTTTGGCCGGGGAGCTGTTTTTT
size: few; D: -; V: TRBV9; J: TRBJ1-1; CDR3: CASSVLQGGPNTEAFF; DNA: TGTGCCAGCAGCGTACTACAAGGAGGCCCAAACACTGAAGCTTTCTTT
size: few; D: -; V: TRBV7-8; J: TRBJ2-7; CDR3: CASSTTRFYEQYF; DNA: TGTGCCAGCAGCACGACTCGATTCTACGAGCAGTACTTC